These T cell receptor beta chains were read from a single sample in a study of identical twins. One entry per CDR3 protein, called by TCRdb with MiXCR from the 5' RACE reads. The table includes approximately 240,000 distinct CDR3 sequences, more than 12% detected once. Specimen: memory (CD45RO+) T cells sorted from blood. These receptors were obtained from a young woman in good health. Each CDR3 is given with its conserved first and last residue. A D gene is named only where the DNA matches it firmly. A row's size may be missing; if present it is once, few, many or a size class.

j_gene: TRBJ2-2
d_gene: -
abundance: -
len: 15
v_gene: TRBV5-1
CDR3nt: TGCGCCAGCAGCTTGACTTCCGTAACCACCGGGGAGCTGTTTTTT
CDR3aa: CASSLTSVTTGELFF

j_gene: TRBJ2-7
d_gene: -
abundance: many
len: 13
v_gene: TRBV20-1
CDR3nt: TGCAGTGCTAGAGGGACCCAGTCCTACGAGCAGTACTTC
CDR3aa: CSARGTQSYEQYF

j_gene: TRBJ1-3
d_gene: TRBD1
abundance: many
len: 14
v_gene: TRBV7-9
CDR3nt: TGTGCCAGCAGCCCGACAGGGCCTGGAAACACCATATATTTT
CDR3aa: CASSPTGPGNTIYF

j_gene: TRBJ1-1
d_gene: TRBD1
abundance: -
len: 15
v_gene: TRBV25-1
CDR3nt: TGTGCCAGCAGGGGGAGGGGACAGGGTAATACTGAAGCTTTCTTT
CDR3aa: CASRGRGQGNTEAFF

j_gene: TRBJ1-2
d_gene: -
abundance: few
len: 14
v_gene: TRBV12-3/TRBV12-4
CDR3nt: TGTGCCAGCAGTTTGTCCGCCGGTAGCTATGGCTACACCTTC
CDR3aa: CASSLSAGSYGYTF

j_gene: TRBJ2-1
d_gene: -
abundance: few
len: 15
v_gene: TRBV30
CDR3nt: TGTGCCTGGAGTAATAAACCAAGCTCCTACAATGAGCAGTTCTTC
CDR3aa: CAWSNKPSSYNEQFF

j_gene: TRBJ2-7
d_gene: TRBD2
abundance: -
len: 16
v_gene: TRBV13
CDR3nt: TGTGCCAGCAGCTCTCAAATAGCGGGGGCCTCCTACGAGCAGTACTTC
CDR3aa: CASSSQIAGASYEQYF

j_gene: TRBJ2-3
d_gene: -
abundance: few
len: 16
v_gene: TRBV6-1
CDR3nt: TGTGCCAGTGCCGAACCCGGGCAGCGGGGCACAGATACGCAGTATTTT
CDR3aa: CASAEPGQRGTDTQYF

j_gene: TRBJ2-7
d_gene: TRBD2
abundance: few
len: 13
v_gene: TRBV12-3/TRBV12-4
CDR3nt: TGTGCCAGCAGTTGGACTAGTGGCTACGAGCAGTACTTC
CDR3aa: CASSWTSGYEQYF

j_gene: TRBJ1-1
d_gene: TRBD1
abundance: -
len: 17
v_gene: TRBV10-3
CDR3nt: TGTGCCATCAGTGCGATGACAGGGTCCGGGGGCCACACTGAAGCTTTCTTT
CDR3aa: CAISAMTGSGGHTEAFF

j_gene: TRBJ2-7
d_gene: TRBD1
abundance: -
len: 14
v_gene: TRBV20-1
CDR3nt: TGCAGTGCACGGACAGGGGGGGAATCGGACGAGCAGTACTTC
CDR3aa: CSARTGGESDEQYF

j_gene: TRBJ2-2
d_gene: -
abundance: few
len: 12
v_gene: TRBV6-5
CDR3nt: TGTGCCACCCGGGCGAACACCGGGGAGCTGTTTTTT
CDR3aa: CATRANTGELFF

j_gene: TRBJ2-3
d_gene: TRBD2
abundance: few
len: 17
v_gene: TRBV3-1
CDR3nt: TGTGCCAGCAGCCAAGGGTTTGGGCGGGGGGGCACAGATACGCAGTATTTT
CDR3aa: CASSQGFGRGGTDTQYF

j_gene: TRBJ2-3
d_gene: TRBD2
abundance: few
len: 14
v_gene: TRBV20-1
CDR3nt: TGCAGTGCTATCCGACTAGCGGGAGCGGATACGCAGTATTTT
CDR3aa: CSAIRLAGADTQYF